This T cell receptor (beta chain) was identified during a study of T cell responses to AZD1222 COVID-19 vaccine. Findings of the study overall: Clonal diversity was possibly underestimated; the donors were predominantly white British and more often female. Vaccine-related CD4 TCRs covered spike, predominating at 160-218 and 743-854. Without day 14 samples, only post-peak T cell repertoires were studied. As reported, nearly half of all spike-specific TCRs target variant regions that are unmutated.

Generated by immunoSEQ multiplex PCR, the TCRdb table keeps only in-frame clones and is missing some. The table has fewer than 120,000 clones, around 90% seen once. V gave up 8 bases and J gave up 10 bases; unmatched junction bases: 10. The germline gives CDR1 SEHNR, CDR2 FQNEAQ (reference sequence). This CDR3 has 13 residues. A note on this clone: Its specificity is not known.

The receptor's source is an adult who received the AZD1222 COVID-19 vaccine. The specimen comprised peripheral blood, sampled 28 days after the second AZD1222 dose. The rearrangement links TRBV7-9 to TRBJ1-2; TRBD1 matches at 10 bases. The CDR3 reads CASGRGTGVFYTF. DNA of the CDR3: TGTGCCAGCGGTCGGGGGACAGGGGTCTTCTACACCTTC.